One sample yielded the 4 T cell receptor beta chains listed below, sequenced in a study of blood T cell repertoires in COVID-19. Produced via immunoSEQ multiplex PCR; TCRdb's table is partial and in-frame only. The table shows about 260,000 clones, with around 88% occurring only once. Sample: peripheral blood. The origin of the receptors is a man aged 25-45 years with active or convalescent COVID-19.

This chain uses TRBV15 with TRBJ2-5; no clear D. The CDR3 covers 14 residues. Trimming cost V 0 bases and J 4 bases, with 9 bases left between them. CDR1 and CDR2 (germline): LNHNV, YYDKDF (reference sequence). CDR3 nucleotide sequence: TGTGCCACCAGCAGAGATTTCGCAGGAGAGACCCAGTACTTC. It encodes CATSRDFAGETQYF.

This sequence joins TRBV13 and TRBJ1-1; D is unclear. The CDR3 is 15 amino acids. Per the germline V gene, CDR1 is PRHDT and CDR2 is FYEKMQ (reference sequence). V lost 0 bases, J lost 2 bases, and 10 bases lay in between. CDR3 amino acids: CASSLGARTNTEAFF. Here the CDR3 DNA reads TGTGCCAGCAGCTTAGGCGCCAGAACAAACACTGAAGCTTTCTTT.

This chain connects TRBV7-2 to TRBJ1-2, with D uncertain. The CDR3 has 14 amino acids. Trimming shortened V by 0 bases and J by 1 base, and 6 bases separated the two germline ends. Germline V gene data show CDR1 as SGHTA and CDR2 as FQGNSA. CDR3 protein: CASSLARVNYGYTF. CDR3 DNA: TGTGCCAGCAGCTTAGCGCGGGTTAACTATGGCTACACCTTC. Complete variable domain (other parts from reference TRBV7-2 and TRBJ1-2): GAGVSQSPSNKVTEKGKDVELRCDPISGHTALYWYRQSLGQGLEFLIYFQGNSAPDKSGLPSDRFSAERTGGSVSTLTIQRTQQEDSAVYLCASSLARVNYGYTFGSGTRLTVV.

The V call is TRBV11-2, the J call TRBJ1-2, with TRBD1 as a possible D gene (5 bases). Germline values: CDR1 SGHAT, CDR2 FQNNGV. V was trimmed by 8 bases and J by 2 bases, leaving 21 bases between them. CDR3 length: 16 amino acids. The CDR3 reads CASRGGLQVHNYGYTF. The CDR3 bases are TGTGCCAGCCGGGGGGGGTTGCAGGTTCACAACTATGGCTACACCTTC.